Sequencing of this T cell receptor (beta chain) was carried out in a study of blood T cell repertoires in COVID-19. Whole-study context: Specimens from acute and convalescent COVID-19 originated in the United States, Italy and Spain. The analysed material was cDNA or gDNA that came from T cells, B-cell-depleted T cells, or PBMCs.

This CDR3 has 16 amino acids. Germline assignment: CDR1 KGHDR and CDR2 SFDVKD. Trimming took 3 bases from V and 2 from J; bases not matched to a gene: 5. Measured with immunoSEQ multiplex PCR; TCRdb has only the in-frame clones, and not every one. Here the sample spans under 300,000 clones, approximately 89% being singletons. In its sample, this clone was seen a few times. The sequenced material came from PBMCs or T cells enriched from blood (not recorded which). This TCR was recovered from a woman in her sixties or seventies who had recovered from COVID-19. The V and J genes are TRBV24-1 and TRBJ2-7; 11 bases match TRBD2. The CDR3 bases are TGTGCCACCAGTGATGGGAGACTAGCGGGGACCTACGAGCAGTACTTC. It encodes CATSDGRLAGTYEQYF.